A selection of T cell receptor beta chains follows, all from one sample in a study of memory CD4+ T cells and cytomegalovirus serostatus. Sequencing used immunoSEQ multiplex PCR; TCRdb keeps in-frame clones, though not all of them. This table holds 45,000 to 50,000 clones, roughly 80% found once. Sequences were obtained from memory CD4+ T cells from blood. The receptors were gathered from an adult in good health and CMV-seronegative. The CDR3 runs from the conserved cysteine through the conserved F or W. D genes are given only for firm matches. Rows give clone size only sometimes, using once, few, many, or a class for an expanded clone.

TRBJ1-2 14 . . TRBV2 TGTGCCAGCAGTGTATCAGCAGAAGTCTATGGCTACACCTTC CASSVSAEVYGYTF
TRBJ1-1 12 . few TRBV10-3 TGTGCCATCCGCAGCGCGAACACTGAAGCTTTCTTT CAIRSANTEAFF
TRBJ2-7 20 TRBD1 . TRBV18 TGTGCCAGCTCACCGAGCTCCGGGACAGGGGGCCTTACGAACCCCTACGAGCAGTACTTC CASSPSSGTGGLTNPYEQYF
TRBJ2-4 16 TRBD2 . TRBV5-4 TGTGCCAGCACTAGCGGGGGCTCGAGCGGCAAAAACATTCAGTACTTC CASTSGGSSGKNIQYF
TRBJ2-7 15 . . TRBV7-2 TGTGCCAGCACCCACCCGACACCGAGCTCCTGCGAGCAGTACTTC CASTHPTPSSCEQYF
TRBJ2-7 15 . . TRBV6-1 TGTGCCAGCAGTGAAGAGGGAATCGGGACCTACGAGCAGTACTTC CASSEEGIGTYEQYF
TRBJ2-7 14 TRBD1 . TRBV23-1 TGCGCCAGCAGCCGGGACAGGGGGCCCTACGAGCAGTACTTC CASSRDRGPYEQYF
TRBJ1-5 16 TRBD1 . TRBV5-1 TGCGCCATCCCATTACAGGGGCGTCATAGCAATCAGCCCCAGCATTTT CAIPLQGRHSNQPQHF
TRBJ1-5 14 TRBD1 . TRBV2 TGTGCCAGCAGCCGACAGGGAGGGAATCAGCCCCAGCATTTT CASSRQGGNQPQHF
TRBJ2-1 14 TRBD2 once TRBV7-3 TGTGCCAGCAGCCGCGGGGGGAGTTTAAATGAGCAGTTCTTC CASSRGGSLNEQFF
TRBJ2-3 16 . . TRBV2 TGTGCCAGCAGTGAACTGAGGGGATTCAGCACAGATACGCAGTATTTT CASSELRGFSTDTQYF
TRBJ2-7 13 . . TRBV7-9 TGTGCCAGCAGCTTAATCTCAGGGGGGGAGCAGTACTTC CASSLISGGEQYF
TRBJ2-3 13 . . TRBV11-2 TGTGCCAGCAGTCCCGGGACCAGAGGTACGCAGTATTTT CASSPGTRGTQYF
TRBJ2-3 15 TRBD1 . TRBV11-3 TGTGCCAGCAGCTCCGGGACAGGGGGCAAAGATACGCAGTATTTT CASSSGTGGKDTQYF
TRBJ1-6 13 . few TRBV7-9 TGTGCCAGCAGCTACAGGGTAAATTCACCCCTCCACTTT CASSYRVNSPLHF
TRBJ1-3 16 . . TRBV7-8 TGTGCCAGCAGCTTAGCCCCTACGGGGGTTGGAAACACCATATATTTT CASSLAPTGVGNTIYF
TRBJ1-5 13 TRBD1 once TRBV15 TGTGCCACCAGCACAGGGGGTTATCAGCCCCAGCATTTT CATSTGGYQPQHF
TRBJ2-7 15 . . TRBV4-3 TGCGCCAGCAGCCATGACCGGAGCAGTCGGCTCGAGCAGTACTTC CASSHDRSSRLEQYF
TRBJ1-6 14 . . TRBV7-2 TGTGCCAGCAGCCCTATGCTCGGGGGGCAGCCCCTCCACTTT CASSPMLGGQPLHF
TRBJ1-1 12 . medium-sized TRBV19 TGTGCCAGTAGTATCGACAGGACTGAAGCTTTCTTT CASSIDRTEAFF
TRBJ2-7 15 TRBD2 . TRBV5-1 TGCGCCAGCAGCTTGGGGACTAGCGGGGCCTACGAGCAGTACTTC CASSLGTSGAYEQYF
TRBJ2-1 16 . few TRBV7-2 TGTGCCAGCAGCTTAAGTCGGGGGGCGACCTACAATGAGCAGTTCTTC CASSLSRGATYNEQFF
TRBJ1-1 12 TRBD1 . TRBV19 TGTGCCAGTAGTGGGGACAGGGGTGAAGCTTTCTTT CASSGDRGEAFF
TRBJ1-4 14 . . TRBV27 TGTGCCAGCAGTTTAGATAGGGCTTCCGAAAAACTGTTTTTT CASSLDRASEKLFF
TRBJ1-6 11 . few TRBV19 TGTGCCAGTAGCAGTAATTCACCCCTCCACTTT CASSSNSPLHF
TRBJ1-1 15 . . TRBV5-6 TGTGCCAGCAGCTTTACTTTGGGGGCGAACACTGAAGCTTTCTTT CASSFTLGANTEAFF
TRBJ2-1 13 . . TRBV6-4 TGTGCCAGCAGTGACTCGATGTGGAATGAGCAGTTCTTC CASSDSMWNEQFF
TRBJ1-1 11 . . TRBV6-4 TGTGCCAGCAGTGAGGGGGGTGAAGCTTTCTTT CASSEGGEAFF
TRBJ1-3 14 . . TRBV7-2 TGTGCCAGCAGCTTAGGGAGGTCTGGAAACACCATATATTTT CASSLGRSGNTIYF
TRBJ1-1 14 TRBD1 . TRBV5-1 TGCGCCAGCAGATGGGGACAGGGTCCCACTGAAGCTTTCTTT CASRWGQGPTEAFF
TRBJ2-3 19 TRBD2 once TRBV15 TGTGCCACCAGCGATAGGACTAGCGGGGGGACACCTAGCACAGATACGCAGTATTTT CATSDRTSGGTPSTDTQYF
TRBJ1-2 14 . . TRBV5-4 TGTGCCAGCAGCTGGGGGAGGGAGCGCTATGGCTACACCTTC CASSWGRERYGYTF
TRBJ2-5 14 . . TRBV18 TGTGCCAGCTCACCCCCCAGGGGAGGAGAGACCCAGTACTTC CASSPPRGGETQYF
TRBJ2-7 13 . . TRBV27 TGTGCCAGCAGCCGAACCCCAGGGAGCGAGCAGTACTTC CASSRTPGSEQYF
TRBJ2-1 16 TRBD1 . TRBV11-2 TGTGCCAGCAGCTTAGGCGGGACAGGGTATTTCAATGAGCAGTTCTTC CASSLGGTGYFNEQFF
TRBJ2-1 13 . once TRBV5-1 TGCGCCAGCAGCTTAGAGGAAATGAATGAGCAGTTCTTC CASSLEEMNEQFF
TRBJ2-1 14 TRBD2 . TRBV18 TGTGCCAGCTCACCTAGCGGGGCCGTCAATGAGCAGTTCTTC CASSPSGAVNEQFF
TRBJ2-7 19 TRBD2 . TRBV19 TGTGCCAGTAGTATAAAAGGATCGGAGGGCGGGACTAAGACCTACGAGCAGTACTTC CASSIKGSEGGTKTYEQYF
TRBJ2-1 13 . . TRBV7-2 TGTGCCAGCAGCAGACGAGGGGGAAATGAGCAGTTCTTC CASSRRGGNEQFF
TRBJ1-1 14 TRBD1 . TRBV11-2 TGTGCCAGCAGCTCTCGGACAGGGAACACTGAAGCTTTCTTT CASSSRTGNTEAFF
TRBJ1-2 15 . . TRBV27 TGTGCCAGCAGTACCCGGGAAGGGTCCAACTATGGCTACACCTTC CASSTREGSNYGYTF
TRBJ1-1 13 . . TRBV7-9 TGTGCCAGCAGCTTAAGCAAGGGTACTGAAGCTTTCTTT CASSLSKGTEAFF
TRBJ1-1 14 . . TRBV23-1 TGCGCCAGCAGTCGGTGCCCTCGGACCACTGAAGCTTTCTTT CASSRCPRTTEAFF
TRBJ1-1 13 . few TRBV7-9 TGTGCCAGCAGCTTCCAGGGGAACACTGAAGCTTTCTTT CASSFQGNTEAFF
TRBJ2-3 11 . . TRBV18 TGTGCCAGCTCACCAACAGATACGCAGTATTTT CASSPTDTQYF
TRBJ1-2 13 . . TRBV19 TGTGCCACCTTCCTAGGGGACTTCTATGGCTACACCTTC CATFLGDFYGYTF
TRBJ2-2 15 . . TRBV7-7 TGTGCCAGCAGCTTAGGGACATTTAACACCGGGGAGCTGTTTTTT CASSLGTFNTGELFF
TRBJ2-3 14 TRBD1 . TRBV11-2 TGTGCCAGCAGCCGCGACAGGGGGCTGGATACGCAGTATTTT CASSRDRGLDTQYF
TRBJ1-1 14 . . TRBV19 TGTGCCTCAAATAAGGCAGACCGGAGCACTGAAGCTTTCTTT CASNKADRSTEAFF
TRBJ2-2 16 TRBD2 . TRBV5-1 TGCGCCAGCAGCTTGTGGGGAGGGCCCAACACCGGGGAGCTGTTTTTT CASSLWGGPNTGELFF
TRBJ1-1 14 TRBD1 once TRBV6-6 TGTGCCAGCAGTCCACAGGGGGCGGCTGATGAAGCTTTCTTT CASSPQGAADEAFF
TRBJ1-6 17 . once TRBV10-3 TGTGCCATCAGTGGGTCGAGCCCTGGCTCCTATAATTCACCCCTCCACTTT CAISGSSPGSYNSPLHF
TRBJ1-3 14 . . TRBV5-6 TGTGCCAGCAGACGCGGGAGCTCTGGAAACACCATATATTTT CASRRGSSGNTIYF
TRBJ1-1 13 . . TRBV29-1 TGCAGCGTCACTTATGGGGCAGGCACTGAAGCTTTCTTT CSVTYGAGTEAFF
TRBJ1-5 14 . once TRBV5-4 TGTGCCAGCAGCCAAGAGCAGGGCAATCAGCCCCAGCATTTT CASSQEQGNQPQHF
TRBJ1-1 14 . few TRBV29-1 TGCAGCGTTGAGGAGGACAGCGGGGGCACTGAAGCTTTCTTT CSVEEDSGGTEAFF
TRBJ2-7 17 TRBD1 . TRBV4-2 TGTGCCAGCAGCCAAGGCTTGGGACAGCTCCTGGCCTACGAGCAGTACTTC CASSQGLGQLLAYEQYF
TRBJ1-1 11 . . TRBV20-1 TGCAGTGGTCGGCTTCACACTGAAGCTTTCTTT CSGRLHTEAFF
TRBJ2-1 15 TRBD1 . TRBV25-1 TGTGCCAGCAGTGAACCCGGGACAGGGGGCAGTGAGCAGTTCTTC CASSEPGTGGSEQFF
TRBJ2-7 13 TRBD1 . TRBV2 TGTGCCAGCAATCCGGGACAGGCCTATGAGCAGTACTTC CASNPGQAYEQYF